This T cell receptor beta chain is from a study of blood T cell repertoires in COVID-19. Study-wide context: The United States, Italy and Spain were the sources of the acute and convalescent COVID-19 samples. PBMCs, B-cell-depleted T cells, or T cells provided the cDNA or gDNA that made up the material.

V dropped 4 bases and J dropped 5; count of bases not matched to a gene: 6. This CDR3 contains 14 residues. The germline V gene encodes CDR1 KGHSH and CDR2 LQKENI. Per the original data handling: Using reference gene primer amplification, nucleated cell counts were estimated. Here immunoSEQ multiplex PCR was the method, and the copy in TCRdb shows in-frame clones only, minus some. The DNA gave D and trimming, while V, J and clone size come from that table. This sample has about 300,000 clones, with around 83% found just once. This TCR came from a woman in her fifties or sixties with acute or convalescent COVID-19. The sample comprised peripheral blood. The chain has TRBV18 and TRBJ2-7; 9 bases map to TRBD1. The CDR3 sequence: CASSQGTGIDEQYF. DNA for the CDR3: TGTGCCAGCTCACAGGGGACAGGGATCGACGAGCAGTACTTC.